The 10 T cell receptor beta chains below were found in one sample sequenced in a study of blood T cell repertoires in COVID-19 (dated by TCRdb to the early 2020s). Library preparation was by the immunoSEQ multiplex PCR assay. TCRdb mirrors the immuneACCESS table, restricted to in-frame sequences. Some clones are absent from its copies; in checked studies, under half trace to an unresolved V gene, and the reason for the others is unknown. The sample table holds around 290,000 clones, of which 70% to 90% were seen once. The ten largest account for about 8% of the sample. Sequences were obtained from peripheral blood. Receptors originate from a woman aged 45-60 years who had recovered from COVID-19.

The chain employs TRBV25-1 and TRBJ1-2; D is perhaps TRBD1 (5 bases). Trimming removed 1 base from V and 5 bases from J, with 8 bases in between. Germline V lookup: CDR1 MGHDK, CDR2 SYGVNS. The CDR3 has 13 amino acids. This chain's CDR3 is CASSESGGYGYTF. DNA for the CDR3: TGTGCCAGCAGTGAATCTGGGGGGTATGGCTACACCTTC.

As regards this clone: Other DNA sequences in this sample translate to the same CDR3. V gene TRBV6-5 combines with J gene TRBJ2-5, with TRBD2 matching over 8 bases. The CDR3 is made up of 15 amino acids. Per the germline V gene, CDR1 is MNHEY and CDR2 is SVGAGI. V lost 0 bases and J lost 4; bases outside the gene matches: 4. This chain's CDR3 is CASSYSGTRGETQYF. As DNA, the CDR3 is TGTGCCAGCAGTTACTCCGGGACTAGAGGAGAGACCCAGTACTTC.

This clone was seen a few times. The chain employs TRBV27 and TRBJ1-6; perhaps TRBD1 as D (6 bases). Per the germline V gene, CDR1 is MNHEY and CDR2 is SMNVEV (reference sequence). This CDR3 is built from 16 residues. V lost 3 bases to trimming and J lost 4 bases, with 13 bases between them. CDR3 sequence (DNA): TGTGCCAGCAGTTTCGGGCAGGGGTCATATAATTCACCCCTCCACTTT. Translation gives CASSFGQGSYNSPLHF.

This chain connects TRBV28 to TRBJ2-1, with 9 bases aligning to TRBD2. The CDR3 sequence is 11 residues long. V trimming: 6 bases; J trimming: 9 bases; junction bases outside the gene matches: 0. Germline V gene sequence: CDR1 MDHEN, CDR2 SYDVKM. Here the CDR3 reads CASRREGEQFF. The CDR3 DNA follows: TGTGCCAGCAGGCGGGAGGGTGAGCAGTTCTTC. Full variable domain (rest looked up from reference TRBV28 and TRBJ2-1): DVKVTQSSRYLVKRTGEKVFLECVQDMDHENMFWYRQDPGLGLRLIYFSYDVKMKEKGDIPEGYSVSREKKERFSLILESASTNQTSMYLCASRREGEQFFGPGTRLTVL.

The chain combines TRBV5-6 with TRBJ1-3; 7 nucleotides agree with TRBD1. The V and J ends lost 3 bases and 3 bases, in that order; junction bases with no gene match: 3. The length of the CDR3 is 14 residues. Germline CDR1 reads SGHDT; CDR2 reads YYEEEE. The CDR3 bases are TGTGCCAGCAGCTGGGGGGACAGTGGAAACACCATATATTTT. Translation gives CASSWGDSGNTIYF. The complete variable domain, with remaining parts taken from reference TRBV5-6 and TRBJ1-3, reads DAGVTQSPTHLIKTRGQQVTLRCSPKSGHDTVSWYQQALGQGPQFIFQYYEEEERQRGNFPDRFSGHQFPNYSSELNVNALLLGDSALYLCASSWGDSGNTIYFGEGSWLTVV.

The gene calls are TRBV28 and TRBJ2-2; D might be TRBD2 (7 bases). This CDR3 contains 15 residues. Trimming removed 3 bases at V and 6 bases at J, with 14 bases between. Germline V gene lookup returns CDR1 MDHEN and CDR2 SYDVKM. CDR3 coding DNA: TGTGCCAGCAGTTTTCGTCGGGGGGCCGCCGGGGAGCTGTTTTTT. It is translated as CASSFRRGAAGELFF.

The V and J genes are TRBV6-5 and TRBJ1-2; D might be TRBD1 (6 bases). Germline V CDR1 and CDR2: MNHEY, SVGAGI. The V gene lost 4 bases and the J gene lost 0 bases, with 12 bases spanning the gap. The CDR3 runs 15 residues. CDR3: CASSWGTNANYGYTF. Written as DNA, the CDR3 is TGTGCCAGCAGTTGGGGGACAAACGCTAACTATGGCTACACCTTC.

CDR3 residues: CASSQQASGGAWETQYF. The DNA for the CDR3 is TGTGCCAGCAGCCAACAGGCGAGCGGGGGGGCCTGGGAGACCCAGTACTTC. The chain employs TRBV7-2 and TRBJ2-5; 10 bases align to TRBD2. CDR3 size: 17 residues. With V trimmed by 5 bases and J by 5 bases, 14 bases remained unmatched. Germline V gives CDR1 SGHTA, CDR2 FQGNSA.

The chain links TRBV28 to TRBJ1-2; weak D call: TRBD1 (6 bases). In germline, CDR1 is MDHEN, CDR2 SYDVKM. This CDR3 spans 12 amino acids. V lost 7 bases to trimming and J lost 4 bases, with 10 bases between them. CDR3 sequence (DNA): TGTGCCAGCACCGGGACATCCTATGGCTACACCTTC. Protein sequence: CASTGTSYGYTF.

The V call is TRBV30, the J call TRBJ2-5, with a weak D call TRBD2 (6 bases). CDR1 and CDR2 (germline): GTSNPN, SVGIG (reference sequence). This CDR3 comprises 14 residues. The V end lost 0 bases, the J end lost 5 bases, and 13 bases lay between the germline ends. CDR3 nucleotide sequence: TGTGCCTGGAGTGTACCGGGAGCCGGGGAGACCCAGTACTTC. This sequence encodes CAWSVPGAGETQYF.